This T cell receptor (beta chain) appears in the sequencing data of a study of beta chain features in type 1 diabetes. General study points: When VDJ junctions were examined, type 1 diabetes patients showed fewer insertions and more deletions. Short templates might get an advantage during PCR, and this would be equal in patients and controls. All four CD4+ subsets from Type 1 diabetes patients carried moderately but significantly shorter TCRB CDR3s.

Since all of the isolated RNA was reverse transcribed, expressed TCRB transcripts were what got sequenced. An average of approximately 4 million reads was obtained for naive, central memory and regulatory T cell samples. Repertoires were generated with immunoSEQ multiplex PCR, while TCRdb's copy carries only in-frame clones and drops some. This repertoire shows hundreds of thousands of clones, over 12% found once; its top ten account for approximately 0.042%. This clone showed up just a few times. The antigen remains unidentified. The sequenced sample consisted of naive CD4+ T cells from blood. The sequence was obtained from a man aged 18 to 29 with type 1 diabetes.

DNA of the CDR3: TGTGCCAGCAGCCCTTATCTGGAAGGTTTAAATACGCAGTATTTT. It encodes CASSPYLEGLNTQYF. The chain joins TRBV27 to TRBJ2-3, with unresolved D. CDR3 size: 15 residues. CDR1 MNHEY and CDR2 SMNVEV come from the germline V gene (reference sequence). The V gene lost 6 bases and the J gene lost 7 bases, with 20 bases spanning the gap.